This section outlines one TCR beta chain sequence together with its context. The sample is drawn from a study of blood T cell repertoires in COVID-19. Across the whole study: The United States, Italy and Spain provided the acute and convalescent COVID-19 samples. In each case, the material was cDNA or gDNA derived from T cells, B-cell-depleted T cells, or PBMCs.

This CDR3 is 15 amino acids long. Germline-derived CDR1 and CDR2 are SGHDN and FVKESK. V gave up 0 bases and J gave up 6 bases; unmatched junction bases: 3. Authors' analysis steps: Estimates of nucleated cell counts were drawn from the amplification of reference gene primers. Assay used: immunoSEQ multiplex PCR; TCRdb lists only in-frame clones, some missing. V and J calls and clone size are copied from that table; D and trimming were computed from the DNA. The sample holds fewer than 100,000 clones, 87% seen once. The J gene is TRBJ1-2, the V gene TRBV14, with 11 bases that match TRBD1. Sequencing was carried out using peripheral blood. The clonotype originates from a woman aged 80 or older with acute or convalescent COVID-19. The CDR3 spells CASSQDWGQGDGYTF. CDR3 nucleotide sequence: TGTGCCAGCAGCCAAGATTGGGGACAGGGGGATGGCTACACCTTC. Combining the CDR3 with reference TRBV14 and TRBJ1-2 gives the whole variable domain EAGVTQFPSHSVIEKGQTVTLRCDPISGHDNLYWYRRVMGKEIKFLLHFVKESKQDESGMPNNRFLAERTGGTYSTLKVQPAELEDSGVYFCASSQDWGQGDGYTFGSGTRLTVV.